The 22 T cell receptor beta chains in this list originate from one sample, sequenced in a study of blood T cell repertoires in COVID-19. Measured with immunoSEQ multiplex PCR; TCRdb has only the in-frame clones, and not every one. The profile covers about 71,000 clones, with about 80% appearing a single time and about an eighth taken by the ten largest. The sample was peripheral blood. These receptor sequences come from a woman aged 80 or over with acute or convalescent COVID-19.

The rearrangement links TRBV10-1 to TRBJ2-7, with 7 bases that match TRBD2. V gave up 3 bases and J gave up 6 bases; unmatched junction bases: 5. CDR3 length: 13 residues. Per the germline V gene, CDR1 is WNHNN and CDR2 is SYGVQD (reference sequence). The CDR3 here is CASSERTRGEQYF. The CDR3 DNA follows: TGCGCCAGCAGTGAACGGACTAGGGGCGAGCAGTACTTC.

This sequence joins TRBV27 and TRBJ1-2; no clear D. This CDR3 has 15 amino acids. Trimming removed 5 bases from V and 5 bases from J, with 18 bases in between. From germline, CDR1 is MNHEY and CDR2 SMNVEV (reference sequence). This CDR3 reads CASSPYEGDSYGYTF. CDR3 sequence (DNA): TGTGCCAGCAGTCCCTACGAGGGAGATTCTTATGGCTACACCTTC.

The chain has TRBV5-1 and TRBJ2-2; TRBD2 matches 7 bases. Germline V CDR1 and CDR2: SGHRS, YFSETQ. The CDR3 consists of 16 residues. The V and J ends lost 4 bases and 2 bases, in that order; junction bases with no gene match: 8. Here the CDR3 reads CASSGGGAVNTGELFF. The CDR3 DNA reads as TGCGCCAGCAGCGGCGGGGGAGCGGTTAACACCGGGGAGCTGTTTTTT.

This clone was observed once. CDR3 in amino acids: CASSLRLAGTDTQYF. DNA for the CDR3: TGTGCCAGCAGCTTACGACTAGCGGGTACAGATACGCAGTATTTT. The V call is TRBV7-3, the J call TRBJ2-3; 10 bases map to TRBD2. Germline trimming cut 2 bases from V and 3 bases from J; bases unmatched to any gene: 2. Germline-derived CDR1 and CDR2 are SGHTA and FQGTGA. CDR3 size: 15 residues.

The chain employs TRBV2 and TRBJ2-2; TRBD1 agrees at 7 bases. Trimming at V came to 2 bases and at J to 6 bases, leaving 9 bases not matched to a gene. CDR3 length: 16 amino acids. Germline-derived CDR1 and CDR2 are SNHLY and FYNNEI. CDR3 coding DNA: TGTGCCAGCAGTGAAATCGGGCAGGGGGTGGCCGGGGAGCTGTTTTTT. As protein: CASSEIGQGVAGELFF.

The chain carries TRBV11-2 and TRBJ2-1; D unresolved. The length of the CDR3 is 12 residues. Per germline, CDR1 SGHAT and CDR2 FQNNGV. V lost 1 base and J lost 9, with 7 bases in between. Here the CDR3 DNA reads TGTGCCAGCAGCTTAGGTAACAGTGAGCAGTTCTTC. Amino acids: CASSLGNSEQFF.

The genes are TRBV2 and TRBJ1-1; D is unresolved. Germline assignment: CDR1 SNHLY and CDR2 FYNNEI. V was cut by 1 base and J by 5 bases, with 11 bases left in between. This CDR3 contains 14 residues. CDR3 coding DNA: TGTGCCAGCAGTGAAGACGTCAGAGGGACTGAAGCTTTCTTT. This translates into CASSEDVRGTEAFF. Together with reference TRBV2 and TRBJ1-1, the CDR3 gives the full variable domain: EPEVTQTPSHQVTQMGQEVILRCVPISNHLYFYWYRQILGQKVEFLVSFYNNEISEKSEIFDDQFSVERPDGSNFTLKIRSTKLEDSAMYFCASSEDVRGTEAFFGQGTRLTVV.

This chain connects TRBV19 to TRBJ2-1; TRBD2 matches at 12 bases. The CDR3 spans 14 residues. V dropped 8 bases and J dropped 8; count of bases not matched to a gene: 7. Germline lookup yields CDR1 LNHDA and CDR2 SQIVND (reference sequence). CDR3 nucleotide sequence: TGTGCCAGTGGGAGGACTAGCGGGACCGATGAGCAGTTCTTC. Translated, it gives CASGRTSGTDEQFF.

The V and J genes are TRBV28 and TRBJ2-3; the D gene is possibly TRBD2 (5 bases). Germline V gene sequence: CDR1 MDHEN, CDR2 SYDVKM. The V and J ends lost 1 base and 0 bases respectively, with 14 bases between them. CDR3 length: 17 amino acids. The CDR3 spells CASSLSRLLSSTDTQYF. CDR3 DNA: TGTGCCAGCAGTTTATCGAGACTATTATCTAGCACAGATACGCAGTATTTT.

This clone has at least ten counts. J is TRBJ1-6 and V is TRBV2; D is unclear. CDR3 length equals 16 residues. Per germline, CDR1 SNHLY and CDR2 FYNNEI. Trimming left V 8 bases short and J 0 bases short, with 14 bases between. The CDR3 DNA sequence: TGTGCCAGCGCACTTCGGAGGAGCTCCTATAATTCACCCCTCCACTTT. It translates to CASALRRSSYNSPLHF.

The chain joins TRBV19 to TRBJ2-3, with 9 bases identical to TRBD2. Germline values: CDR1 LNHDA, CDR2 SQIVND (reference sequence). The CDR3 has 17 amino acids. Trimming cost V 0 bases and J 4 bases; bases outside gene matches: 8. CDR3 residues: CASSIDDAGGFADTQYF. CDR3 in DNA: TGTGCCAGTAGTATAGATGATGCGGGAGGGTTCGCAGATACGCAGTATTTT. The full variable domain, in which reference TRBV19 and TRBJ2-3 provide the parts outside the CDR3, is DGGITQSPKYLFRKEGQNVTLSCEQNLNHDAMYWYRQDPGQGLRLIYYSQIVNDFQKGDIAEGYSVSREKKESFPLTVTSAQKNPTAFYLCASSIDDAGGFADTQYFGPGTRLTVL.

The CDR3 loop is CASSSTGGVNEQYF. The CDR3 nucleotides are TGTGCCAGCAGTTCGACAGGGGGCGTGAACGAGCAGTACTTC. V gene TRBV13 combines with J gene TRBJ2-7, with 10 bases fitting TRBD1. The CDR3 is 14 amino acids. The V segment lost 6 bases and the J segment 5 bases; nucleotides outside the gene matches: 7. Germline V gene data show CDR1 as PRHDT and CDR2 as FYEKMQ (reference sequence).

The V call is TRBV27, the J call TRBJ1-1, with D tentatively TRBD1 (6 bases). The CDR3 is made up of 14 amino acids. V shed 4 bases and J shed 7 bases, with 16 bases lying between them. The germline V gene has CDR1 MNHEY and CDR2 SMNVEV (reference sequence). The CDR3 bases are TGTGCCAGCAGTTCCTCGGACAGTTTTCTTGAAGCTTTCTTT. Residues: CASSSSDSFLEAFF.

This clone has only one observation. The chain is built from TRBV4-1 and TRBJ2-7; TRBD1 matches 10 bases. This CDR3 contains 15 residues. The trim removed 3 bases at V and 4 bases at J, leaving 6 bases unmatched. Germline V lookup: CDR1 MGHRA, CDR2 YSYEKL. CDR3 sequence: CASSQPGQGTYEQYF. CDR3 nucleotides: TGCGCCAGCAGCCAGCCGGGACAGGGGACGTACGAGCAGTACTTC.

This sequence joins TRBV21-1 and TRBJ2-7; the listed D gene, TRBD1, was not tested against the DNA. TRBV21-1 is termed a pseudogene. The CDR3 covers 19 residues. CDR3 DNA sequence: TGTGCCAGCAGCAAAAATCGGACCGGGTTCAGGGGCCCATCCTACGAGCAGTACTTC. Its translation is CASSKNRTGFRGPSYEQYF.

This chain links TRBV30 with TRBJ2-7; D gene ambiguous. CDR1 is GTSNPN, CDR2 SVGIG, per germline (reference sequence). The V end was cut by 2 bases, the J end by 6 bases, with 11 bases between. The CDR3 has 12 residues. CDR3 in amino acids: CAWSFPLSEQYF. The CDR3 DNA sequence: TGTGCCTGGAGTTTCCCGCTCAGCGAGCAGTACTTC.

This clone was seen more than once but under ten times. V usage is TRBV7-2 and J usage is TRBJ2-1; 7 bases align to TRBD1. The CDR3 contains 13 residues. Losses at the gene ends were 5 bases for V and 6 bases for J; bases not matched to a gene: 4. Germline-derived CDR1 and CDR2 are SGHTA and FQGNSA. CDR3 nucleotide sequence: TGTGCCAGCAGCAAAGACAGGGTCAATGAGCAGTTCTTC. Its translation is CASSKDRVNEQFF.

The chain couples TRBV5-1 to TRBJ2-5; the D gene is possibly TRBD2 (6 bases). Trimming cost V 4 bases and J 4 bases, with 17 bases left between them. Germline V gene sequence: CDR1 SGHRS, CDR2 YFSETQ. This CDR3 has 15 amino acids. The CDR3, as DNA: TGCGCCAGCAGCGACGGGAGCCGGATGGGAGAGACCCAGTACTTC. Translating it yields CASSDGSRMGETQYF.

J is TRBJ2-3 and V is TRBV7-6, with TRBD2 as a possible D gene (5 bases). Trimming cost V 0 bases and J 1 base, with 11 bases left between them. The CDR3 is made up of 16 amino acids. CDR1 and CDR2 (germline): SGHVS, FNYEAQ. The CDR3 reads CASSLAPGSGTDTQYF. In DNA form, the CDR3 reads TGTGCCAGCAGCTTAGCTCCGGGGTCGGGCACAGATACGCAGTATTTT.

This clone was counted a single time. The chain employs TRBV27 and TRBJ2-7; a possible D gene is TRBD2 (5 bases). This CDR3 is built from 15 residues. V dropped 6 bases and J dropped 1 base, with 16 bases sitting between them. Germline V gene lookup returns CDR1 MNHEY and CDR2 SMNVEV (reference sequence). CDR3 residues: CASRLELGGSYEQYF. The CDR3 DNA sequence: TGTGCCAGCAGGCTCGAGCTGGGCGGGTCCTACGAGCAGTACTTC.

V usage is TRBV3-1 (or the pseudogene TRBV3-2) and J usage is TRBJ2-7; 12 nucleotides align to TRBD2. J gave up 0 bases and V 4 bases, and 16 bases lay outside the gene matches. Germline-derived CDR1 and CDR2 are LGHDT and YNNKEL (reference sequence). This CDR3 is 20 amino acids long. CDR3 sequence (DNA): TGTGCCAGCAGCCCGAACTCGTGGACTAGCGGGATCGGAGCCTCCTACGAGCAGTACTTC. As protein: CASSPNSWTSGIGASYEQYF.

The J gene is TRBJ1-5, the V gene TRBV6-5; D unresolved. The CDR3 extends over 13 amino acids. The germline V gene encodes CDR1 MNHEY and CDR2 SVGAGI. Deletions cut 5 bases from V and 7 bases from J, with 12 bases between. CDR3 loop: CASSPWADQPQHF. The CDR3 coding sequence is TGTGCCAGCAGTCCGTGGGCCGACCAGCCCCAGCATTTT.